Listed here are 10 T cell receptor beta chains from one sample, sequenced in a study of monozygotic twins with inflammatory bowel disease. TCRdb re-analyzed the 5' RACE reads; it lists each CDR3 protein once, without DNA. The listing records about 160,000 distinct CDR3 sequences. The sequenced sample consisted of blood. These receptors were collected from a human donor with ulcerative colitis or Crohn's disease, or a healthy co-twin of an affected twin (not recorded which).

The CDR3 spells CASRDTGAYEQYF. The genes are TRBV27 and TRBJ2-7; there is no DNA to check the TCRdb D call of TRBD1. CDR3 length: 13 amino acids. From germline, CDR1 is MNHEY and CDR2 SMNVEV (reference sequence).

V and J are TRBV4-3 and TRBJ2-4; TCRdb's D call, TRBD1, is unchecked because there is no DNA. This CDR3 has 14 residues. Germline loops: CDR1 LGHNA, CDR2 YSLEER. CDR3 region: CASSQGTGKNMQYF.

This chain links TRBV29-1 with TRBJ2-5. The CDR3 totals 12 residues. Per germline, CDR1 SQVTM and CDR2 ANQGSEA. The CDR3 here is CSAVQDQETQYF.

The genes are TRBV20-1 and TRBJ1-1. CDR3 size: 14 residues. Germline values: CDR1 DFQATT, CDR2 SNEGSKA (reference sequence). CDR3 region: CSARLPRMNTEAFF.

The chain has TRBV5-1 and TRBJ1-3. The V gene's germline CDR1 is SGHRS and CDR2 YFSETQ. The CDR3 totals 16 residues. CDR3 protein: CASSPRSGLAGNTIYF.

The rearrangement uses TRBV29-1 and TRBJ1-5; TCRdb lists TRBD1, though no DNA is available to test this call. Germline V gene lookup returns CDR1 SQVTM and CDR2 ANQGSEA. This CDR3 contains 13 residues. CDR3 region: CSVGRESNQPQHF. The whole variable domain, remainder taken from reference TRBV29-1 and TRBJ1-5, is SAVISQKPSRDICQRGTSLTIQCQVDSQVTMMFWYRQQPGQSLTLIATANQGSEATYESGFVIDKFPISRPNLTFSTLTVSNMSPEDSSIYLCSVGRESNQPQHFGDGTRLSIL.

V and J are TRBV2 and TRBJ1-1; TCRdb names TRBD1, which stays unverified in the absence of DNA. Germline-derived CDR1 and CDR2 are SNHLY and FYNNEI. The CDR3 spans 14 residues. The CDR3 is CASSVQGTNTEAFF.

The rearrangement links TRBV7-2 to TRBJ2-3; absent DNA, TCRdb's TRBD1 call cannot be checked. Germline lookup yields CDR1 SGHTA and CDR2 FQGNSA. The CDR3 runs 15 residues. The chain's CDR3 is CASSFQGGNTHTQYF.

This chain connects TRBV6-4 to TRBJ2-1. This CDR3 contains 14 residues. Germline-derived CDR1 and CDR2 are MRHNA and SNTAGT. The CDR3 protein is CASSDSLQRGEQFF.

V is TRBV19 and J is TRBJ1-1. The germline gives CDR1 LNHDA, CDR2 SQIVND (reference sequence). CDR3 length equals 15 residues. The CDR3 region is CASTHRGQRNTEAFF.